This TCR beta chain was sequenced during a study of shared clonotypes between healthy human individuals. Study-level background: Participating donors consisted of a couple of women and a few men aged 18 to 49.

Each subset's genomic DNA was shared equally among a number of immunoSEQ plates. Sequencing was performed with immunoSEQ multiplex PCR; in TCRdb, only in-frame clones are kept and a portion is missing. Of around 2,000,000 clones listed, about 95% are singletons. CD8 cells classed as naive were CD45RO-negative and positively selected for CCR7, excluding terminally differentiated effector memory CD45RA+ cells. Nashville, Tennessee was home to all donors, who were Caucasian adults. This CDR3 region has 13 residues. The ends were cut back, 9 bases at V and 3 bases at J, with 15 bases in the middle. Germline V gene data show CDR1 as MNHEY and CDR2 as SVGAGI. Study-wide results and caveats: Richness estimates generally favored naive over memory subsets.

Worth noting for this clone: The antigen is undetermined.

The chain is built from TRBV6-5 and TRBJ2-7, with D uncertain. This TCR derives from a man aged 18 to 30 in good health. What was sequenced was naive CD8+ T cells sorted from blood. This chain's CDR3 is CASRWAENYEQYF. CDR3 DNA sequence: TGTGCCAGTCGCTGGGCCGAGAACTACGAGCAGTACTTC.